Ten or more counts support the clone carrying this TCR beta chain. This sample was taken from a study of T-cell memory formation after mild COVID-19. TCRdb reprocessed the 5' RACE reads with MiXCR, giving one entry per CDR3 protein. The sample gives 120,000 or so distinct CDR3 sequences, about 5.9% of which show up once; roughly 2.2% is in the top ten. The CDR3 consists of 15 residues. V lost 6 bases to trimming and J lost 7 bases, with 22 bases between them. This chain connects TRBV12-3 or TRBV12-4 to TRBJ2-7; D is unclear. This clonotype originated in an adult woman who had mild COVID-19 (a few samples of this study predate the infection). Cell type and time point are not known. The sequencing input was PBMCs or a T cell subset sorted from them (not recorded which). The CDR3 reads CASSQIRPLLSEQYF. CDR3 nucleotides: TGTGCCAGCAGCCAAATCAGGCCCCTGCTCTCTGAGCAGTACTTC.